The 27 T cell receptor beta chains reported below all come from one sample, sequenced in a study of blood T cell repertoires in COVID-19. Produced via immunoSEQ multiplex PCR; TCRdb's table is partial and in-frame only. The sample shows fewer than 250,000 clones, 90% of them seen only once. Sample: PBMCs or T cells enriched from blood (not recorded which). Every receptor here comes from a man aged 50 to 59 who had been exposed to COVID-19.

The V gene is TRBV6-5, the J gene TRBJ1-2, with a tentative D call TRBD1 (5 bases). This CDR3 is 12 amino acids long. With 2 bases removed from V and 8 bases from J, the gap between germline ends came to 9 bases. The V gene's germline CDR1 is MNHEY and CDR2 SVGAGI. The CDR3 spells CASSYGGFGYTF. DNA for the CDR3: TGTGCCAGCAGTTACGGGGGGTTCGGCTACACCTTC.

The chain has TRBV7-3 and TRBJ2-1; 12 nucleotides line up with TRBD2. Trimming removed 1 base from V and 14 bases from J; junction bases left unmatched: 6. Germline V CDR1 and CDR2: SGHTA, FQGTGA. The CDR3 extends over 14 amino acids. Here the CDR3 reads CASSLIASGGVKFF. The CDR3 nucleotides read TGTGCCAGCAGCTTAATCGCTAGCGGGGGGGTTAAGTTCTTC.

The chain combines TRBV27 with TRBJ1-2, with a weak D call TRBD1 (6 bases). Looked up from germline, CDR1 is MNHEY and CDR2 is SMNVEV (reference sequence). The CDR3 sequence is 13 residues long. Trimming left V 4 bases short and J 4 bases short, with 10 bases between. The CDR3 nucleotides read TGTGCCAGCAGTTGGGGGGGCGGCTATGGCTACACCTTC. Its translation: CASSWGGGYGYTF.

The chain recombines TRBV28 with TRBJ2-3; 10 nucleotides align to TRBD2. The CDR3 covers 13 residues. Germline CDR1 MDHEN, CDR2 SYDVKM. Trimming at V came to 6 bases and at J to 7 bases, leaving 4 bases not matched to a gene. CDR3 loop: CASRGTSANTQYF. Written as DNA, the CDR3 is TGTGCCAGCAGGGGGACTAGCGCAAATACGCAGTATTTT.

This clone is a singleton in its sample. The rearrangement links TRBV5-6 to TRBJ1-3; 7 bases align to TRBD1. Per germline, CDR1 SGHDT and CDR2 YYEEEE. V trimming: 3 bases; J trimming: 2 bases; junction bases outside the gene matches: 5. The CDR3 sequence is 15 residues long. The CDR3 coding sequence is TGTGCCAGCAGCTCACCAACAGGGGCTGGAAACACCATATATTTT. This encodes CASSSPTGAGNTIYF.

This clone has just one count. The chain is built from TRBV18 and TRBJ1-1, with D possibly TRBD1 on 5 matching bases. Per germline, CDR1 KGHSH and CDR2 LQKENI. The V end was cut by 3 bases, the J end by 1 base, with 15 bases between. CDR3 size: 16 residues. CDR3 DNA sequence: TGTGCCAGCTCACCCTCTTACAGGACAACGAACACTGAAGCTTTCTTT. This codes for CASSPSYRTTNTEAFF.

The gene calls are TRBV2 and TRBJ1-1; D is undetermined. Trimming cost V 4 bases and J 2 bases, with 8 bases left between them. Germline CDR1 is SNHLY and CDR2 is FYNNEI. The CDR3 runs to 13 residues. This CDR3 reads CASSGNSNTEAFF. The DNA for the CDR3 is TGTGCCAGCAGTGGAAACAGCAACACTGAAGCTTTCTTT.

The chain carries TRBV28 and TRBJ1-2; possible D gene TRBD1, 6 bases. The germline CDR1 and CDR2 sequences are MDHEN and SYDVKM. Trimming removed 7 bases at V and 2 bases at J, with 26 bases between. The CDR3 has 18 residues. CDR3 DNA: TGTGCCAGCACCTCAAAGTGGCTGGACAGTTCAAAAAACTATGGCTACACCTTC. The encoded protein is CASTSKWLDSSKNYGYTF.

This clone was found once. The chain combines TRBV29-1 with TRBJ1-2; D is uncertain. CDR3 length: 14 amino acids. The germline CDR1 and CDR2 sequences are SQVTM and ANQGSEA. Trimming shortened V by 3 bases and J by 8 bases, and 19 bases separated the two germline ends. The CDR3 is CSVERRGPGGGYTF. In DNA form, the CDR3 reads TGCAGCGTTGAGAGAAGAGGACCTGGAGGGGGCTACACCTTC. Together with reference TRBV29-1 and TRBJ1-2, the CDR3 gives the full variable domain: SAVISQKPSRDICQRGTSLTIQCQVDSQVTMMFWYRQQPGQSLTLIATANQGSEATYESGFVIDKFPISRPNLTFSTLTVSNMSPEDSSIYLCSVERRGPGGGYTFGSGTRLTVV.

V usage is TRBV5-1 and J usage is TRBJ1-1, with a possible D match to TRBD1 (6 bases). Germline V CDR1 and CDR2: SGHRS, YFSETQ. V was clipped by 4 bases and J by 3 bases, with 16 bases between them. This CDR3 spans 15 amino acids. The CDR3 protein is CASSRGRPGDTEAFF. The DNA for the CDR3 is TGCGCCAGCAGCCGGGGACGACCAGGGGACACTGAAGCTTTCTTT. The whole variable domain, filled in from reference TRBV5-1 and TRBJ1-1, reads KAGVTQTPRYLIKTRGQQVTLSCSPISGHRSVSWYQQTPGQGLQFLFEYFSETQRNKGNFPGRFSGRQFSNSRSEMNVSTLELGDSALYLCASSRGRPGDTEAFFGQGTRLTVV.

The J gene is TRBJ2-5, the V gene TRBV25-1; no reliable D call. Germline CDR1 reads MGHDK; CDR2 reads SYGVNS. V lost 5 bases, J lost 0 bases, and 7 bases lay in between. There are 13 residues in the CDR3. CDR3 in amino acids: CASSRGNQETQYF. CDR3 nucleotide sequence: TGTGCCAGCAGTAGAGGCAACCAAGAGACCCAGTACTTC.

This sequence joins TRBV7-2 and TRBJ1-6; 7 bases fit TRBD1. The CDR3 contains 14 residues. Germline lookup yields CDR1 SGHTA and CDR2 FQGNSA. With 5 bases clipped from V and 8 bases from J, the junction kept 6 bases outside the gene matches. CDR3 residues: CASSTTQGYSPLHF. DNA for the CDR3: TGTGCCAGCAGCACGACACAGGGGTATTCACCCCTCCACTTT.

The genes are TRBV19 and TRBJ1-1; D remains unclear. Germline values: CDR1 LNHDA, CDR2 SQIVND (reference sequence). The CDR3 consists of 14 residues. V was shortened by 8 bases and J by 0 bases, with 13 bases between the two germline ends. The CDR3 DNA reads TGTGCCAGTCGATGGGAGACGGTGAACACTGAAGCTTTCTTT. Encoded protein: CASRWETVNTEAFF.

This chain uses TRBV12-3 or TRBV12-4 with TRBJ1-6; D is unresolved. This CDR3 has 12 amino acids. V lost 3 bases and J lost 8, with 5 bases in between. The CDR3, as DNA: TGTGCCAGCAGTTTTCGCGATTCACCCCTCCACTTT. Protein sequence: CASSFRDSPLHF.

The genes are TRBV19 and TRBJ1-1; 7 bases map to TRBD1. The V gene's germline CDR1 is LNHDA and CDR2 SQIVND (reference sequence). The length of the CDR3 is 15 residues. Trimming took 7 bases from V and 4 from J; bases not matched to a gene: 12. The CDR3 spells CASTGTAAAGTEAFF. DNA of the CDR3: TGTGCCAGTACCGGGACAGCGGCAGCGGGCACTGAAGCTTTCTTT.

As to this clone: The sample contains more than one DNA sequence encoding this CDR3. The CDR3 is CASSLYGVNTEAFF. The CDR3, as DNA: TGCGCCAGCAGCTTGTACGGAGTGAACACTGAAGCTTTCTTT. The chain joins TRBV5-1 to TRBJ1-1; D unclear. The CDR3 is 14 residues long. From germline, CDR1 is SGHRS and CDR2 YFSETQ. The V end was cut by 1 base, the J end by 0 bases, with 7 bases between.

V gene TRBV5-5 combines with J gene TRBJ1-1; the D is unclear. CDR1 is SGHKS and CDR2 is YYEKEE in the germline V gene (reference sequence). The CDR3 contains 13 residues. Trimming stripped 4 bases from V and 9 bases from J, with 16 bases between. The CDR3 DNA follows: TGTGCCAGCAGCGCATTACCCGGAGTCCAAGCTTTCTTT. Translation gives CASSALPGVQAFF.

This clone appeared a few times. The DNA for the CDR3 is TGTGCCAGCAGCGTATATAGAGGGCGCCAGCATTTT. It encodes CASSVYRGRQHF. V usage is TRBV7-2 and J usage is TRBJ1-5; D is uncertain. V shed 5 bases and J shed 12 bases, with 14 bases lying between them. This CDR3 has 12 amino acids. Germline loops: CDR1 SGHTA, CDR2 FQGNSA.

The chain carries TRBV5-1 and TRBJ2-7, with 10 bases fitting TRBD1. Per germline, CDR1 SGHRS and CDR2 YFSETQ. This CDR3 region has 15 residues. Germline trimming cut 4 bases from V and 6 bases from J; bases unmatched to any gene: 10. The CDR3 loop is CASSDPGQGLAEQYF. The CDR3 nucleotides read TGCGCCAGCAGCGATCCGGGACAGGGGCTGGCCGAGCAGTACTTC.

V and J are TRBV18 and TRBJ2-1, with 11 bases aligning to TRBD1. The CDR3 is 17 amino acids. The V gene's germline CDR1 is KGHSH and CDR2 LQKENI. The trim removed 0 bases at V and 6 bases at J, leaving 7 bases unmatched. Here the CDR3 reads CASSPPLGQGVVNEQFF. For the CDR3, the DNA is TGTGCCAGCTCACCACCTTTGGGACAGGGGGTGGTCAATGAGCAGTTCTTC.

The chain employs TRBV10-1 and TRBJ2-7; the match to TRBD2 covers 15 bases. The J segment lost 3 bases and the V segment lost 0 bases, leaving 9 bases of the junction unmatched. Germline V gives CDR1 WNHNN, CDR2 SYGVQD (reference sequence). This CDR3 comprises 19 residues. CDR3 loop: CASSESGGLAGGPHYEQYF. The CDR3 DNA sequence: TGCGCCAGCAGTGAGTCTGGGGGACTAGCGGGGGGCCCTCACTACGAGCAGTACTTC.

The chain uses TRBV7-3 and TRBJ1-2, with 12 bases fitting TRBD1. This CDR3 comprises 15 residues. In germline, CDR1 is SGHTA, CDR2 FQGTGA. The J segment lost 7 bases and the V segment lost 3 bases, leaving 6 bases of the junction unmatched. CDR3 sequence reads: CASSLLPGQGAGYTF. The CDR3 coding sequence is TGTGCCAGCAGCTTGTTACCGGGACAGGGGGCTGGCTACACCTTC.

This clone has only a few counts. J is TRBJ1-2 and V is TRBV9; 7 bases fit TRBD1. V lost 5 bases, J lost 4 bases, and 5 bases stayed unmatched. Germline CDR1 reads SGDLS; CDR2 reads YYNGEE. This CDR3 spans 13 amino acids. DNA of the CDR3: TGTGCCAGCAGTTTAGGGGGCGGCTATGGCTACACCTTC. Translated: CASSLGGGYGYTF.

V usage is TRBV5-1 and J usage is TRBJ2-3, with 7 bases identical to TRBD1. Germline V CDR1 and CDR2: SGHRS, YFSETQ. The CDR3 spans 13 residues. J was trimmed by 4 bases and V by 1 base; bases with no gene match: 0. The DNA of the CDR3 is TGCGCCAGCAGCTTGACAGGGGCAGATACGCAGTATTTT. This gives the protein CASSLTGADTQYF.

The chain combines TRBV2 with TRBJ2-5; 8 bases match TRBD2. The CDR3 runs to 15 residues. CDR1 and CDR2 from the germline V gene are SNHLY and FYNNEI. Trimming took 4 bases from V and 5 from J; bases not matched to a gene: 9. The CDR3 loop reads CASSAESGSEETQYF. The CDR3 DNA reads TGTGCCAGCAGTGCGGAGAGCGGGAGTGAGGAGACCCAGTACTTC. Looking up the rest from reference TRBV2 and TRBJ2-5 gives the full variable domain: EPEVTQTPSHQVTQMGQEVILRCVPISNHLYFYWYRQILGQKVEFLVSFYNNEISEKSEIFDDQFSVERPDGSNFTLKIRSTKLEDSAMYFCASSAESGSEETQYFGPGTRLLVL.

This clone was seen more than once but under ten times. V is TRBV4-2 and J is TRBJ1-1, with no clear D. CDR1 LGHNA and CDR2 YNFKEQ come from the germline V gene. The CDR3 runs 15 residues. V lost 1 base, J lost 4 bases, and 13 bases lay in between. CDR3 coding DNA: TGTGCCAGCAGCCAAGGCCGGACTTTGATCACTGAAGCTTTCTTT. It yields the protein CASSQGRTLITEAFF.

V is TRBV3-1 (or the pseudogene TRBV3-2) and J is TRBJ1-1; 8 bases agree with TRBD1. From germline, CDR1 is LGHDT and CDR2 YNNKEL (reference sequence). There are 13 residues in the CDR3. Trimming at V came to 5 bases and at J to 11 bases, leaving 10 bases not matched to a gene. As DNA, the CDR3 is TGTGCCAGCAGCTTCACAACGCGACAGGGGGCTTTCTTT. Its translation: CASSFTTRQGAFF.